These 32 T cell receptor beta chains were sequenced from one sample in a study of beta chain features in type 1 diabetes (dated by TCRdb to the late 2010s). Results and caveats for the whole study, not just this receptor: A moderate but significant shortening of TCRB CDR3 length was observed in type 1 diabetes patients in all four CD4+ subsets.

Antigens of these TCRs are unknown. The receptor library was made with the immunoSEQ multiplex PCR assay. The entire isolated RNA was reverse transcribed using the High Capacity cDNA Reverse Transcription Kit, and thus expressed TCRB transcripts were sequenced. TCRdb's version of the immuneACCESS table is confined to in-frame rearrangements and falls short of the full clone set. An unresolved V gene accounts for under half of the shortfall where checked; the remainder is of unknown origin. The sample contains roughly 300,000 clones, roughly an eighth of them found a single time. The ten largest clonotypes hold more than 0.015% of the sample. The sample was naive CD4+ T cells from blood. What this sample's cell subset or site label stands for: true naive CD4+ T cells. These receptors were taken from a man aged 25 to 45 with type 1 diabetes.

This clone was seen a single time. The chain uses TRBV11-2 and TRBJ2-1; a possible D gene is TRBD2 (6 bases). The length of the CDR3 is 15 residues. Trimming took off 5 bases at V and 9 bases at J, with 20 bases between the two ends. The germline V gene encodes CDR1 SGHAT and CDR2 FQNNGV. In DNA, the CDR3 is TGTGCCAGCAGCGACCGGGGTACCGTCGGGGGTGAGCAGTTCTTC. This encodes CASSDRGTVGGEQFF.

This chain links TRBV9 with TRBJ2-3; TRBD2 might be the D (6 bases). Germline V gene data show CDR1 as SGDLS and CDR2 as YYNGEE. The V gene lost 4 bases and the J gene lost 2 bases, with 11 bases spanning the gap. This CDR3 region has 14 residues. CDR3 loop: CASSLSGYTDTQYF. CDR3 sequence (DNA): TGTGCCAGCAGCCTTAGCGGCTACACAGATACGCAGTATTTT. Drawing the rest from reference TRBV9 and TRBJ2-3, the complete variable domain is DSGVTQTPKHLITATGQRVTLRCSPRSGDLSVYWYQQSLDQGLQFLIQYYNGEERAKGNILERFSAQQFPDLHSELNLSSLELGDSALYFCASSLSGYTDTQYFGPGTRLTVL.

This chain joins TRBV30 and TRBJ2-2; 8 bases fit TRBD2. The germline V gene has CDR1 GTSNPN and CDR2 SVGIG (reference sequence). The CDR3 covers 13 residues. V lost 7 bases to trimming and J lost 1 base; unmatched junction nucleotides: 2. For the CDR3, the DNA is TGTGCCTTAGCGGGGCAGAACACCGGGGAGCTGTTTTTT. This translates into CALAGQNTGELFF.

Details on this clone: Other DNA sequences of this sample code for an identical CDR3. This chain joins TRBV7-3 and TRBJ2-7; 7 bases are a match to TRBD2. Losses at the gene ends were 1 base for V and 4 bases for J; bases not matched to a gene: 1. This CDR3 has 13 residues. Per germline, CDR1 SGHTA and CDR2 FQGTGA. CDR3 coding DNA: TGTGCCAGCAGCTTAAGCGGGGGATACGAGCAGTACTTC. It is translated as CASSLSGGYEQYF.

V usage is TRBV4-3 and J usage is TRBJ2-7; 8 bases agree with TRBD1. Germline CDR1 reads LGHNA; CDR2 reads YSLEER. The CDR3 runs to 15 residues. With 4 bases clipped from V and 2 bases from J, the junction kept 7 bases outside the gene matches. In nucleotides, the CDR3 is TGCGCCAGCAGCCGAGACAGGGGAGTCCCCTACGAGCAGTACTTC. Its protein is CASSRDRGVPYEQYF.

This clone was seen a few times. V usage is TRBV5-1 and J usage is TRBJ2-1; D gene ambiguous. CDR3 length: 14 residues. Trimming shortened V by 0 bases and J by 0 bases, and 4 bases separated the two germline ends. From germline, CDR1 is SGHRS and CDR2 YFSETQ. CDR3 sequence: CASSLDFSYNEQFF. Written as DNA, the CDR3 is TGCGCCAGCAGCTTGGACTTCTCCTACAATGAGCAGTTCTTC.

The gene calls are TRBV14 and TRBJ2-5; TRBD1 is a possible D gene (6 bases). Trimming took 4 bases from V and 1 from J, leaving 7 bases between them. The length of the CDR3 is 13 residues. Per germline, CDR1 SGHDN and CDR2 FVKESK. The DNA of the CDR3 is TGTGCCAGCAGCCGGACAGTCCAAGAGACCCAGTACTTC. Protein product: CASSRTVQETQYF.

The V call is TRBV7-2, the J call TRBJ2-3, with 9 bases aligning to TRBD2. Trimming took 3 bases from V and 4 from J; bases not matched to a gene: 8. Germline V gene sequence: CDR1 SGHTA, CDR2 FQGNSA. The CDR3 is made up of 16 amino acids. The CDR3 DNA sequence: TGTGCCAGCAGCTTGACTAGCGGCCTTAGGGCAGATACGCAGTATTTT. Translating gives CASSLTSGLRADTQYF.

This clone was picked up a small number of times. V and J are TRBV7-2 and TRBJ1-4; 7 bases align to TRBD1. The CDR3 sequence is 13 residues long. Trimming took 4 bases from V and 11 from J; bases not matched to a gene: 7. Germline V CDR1 and CDR2: SGHTA, FQGNSA. The chain's CDR3 is CASSSTGTRKLFF. The CDR3 coding sequence is TGTGCCAGCAGCTCGACAGGGACGAGGAAACTGTTTTTT.

This rearrangement joins TRBV9 to TRBJ2-7; D possibly corresponds to TRBD2 (7 bases). Germline loops: CDR1 SGDLS, CDR2 YYNGEE. The CDR3 loop spans 15 amino acids. Trimming took off 0 bases at V and 2 bases at J, with 12 bases between the two ends. This CDR3 reads CASSVEGGGTYEQYF. In nucleotides, the CDR3 is TGTGCCAGCAGCGTAGAGGGGGGGGGAACCTACGAGCAGTACTTC.

This clone was observed a few times. V is TRBV18 and J is TRBJ2-2, with 8 bases matching TRBD2. The V and J ends lost 1 base and 3 bases, in that order; junction bases with no gene match: 1. Germline assignment: CDR1 KGHSH and CDR2 LQKENI. The CDR3 length is 15 residues. Here the CDR3 reads CASSPQLADTGELFF. In DNA form, the CDR3 reads TGTGCCAGCTCACCACAACTAGCGGACACCGGGGAGCTGTTTTTT.

This clone was detected a few times. The chain is built from TRBV29-1 and TRBJ2-1, with 8 bases that match TRBD1. CDR3 length: 14 amino acids. The J segment lost 2 bases and the V segment lost 6 bases, leaving 6 bases of the junction unmatched. Germline loops: CDR1 SQVTM, CDR2 ANQGSEA. CDR3 sequence reads: CSVDGTGPYNEQFF. The CDR3 nucleotides are TGCAGCGTCGATGGGACAGGTCCCTACAATGAGCAGTTCTTC.

Only a few counts were recorded for this clone. The chain has TRBV7-2 and TRBJ2-1; 15 positions match TRBD2. Germline V gene lookup returns CDR1 SGHTA and CDR2 FQGNSA. This CDR3 comprises 15 residues. Losses at the gene ends were 5 bases for V and 6 bases for J; bases not matched to a gene: 2. The CDR3 region has the DNA TGTGCCAGCAGCGCGGGACTAGCGGGAGGCAATGAGCAGTTCTTC. This codes for CASSAGLAGGNEQFF.

V usage is TRBV18 and J usage is TRBJ1-1; TRBD1 might be the D (6 bases). The germline CDR1 and CDR2 sequences are KGHSH and LQKENI. V dropped 6 bases and J dropped 4 bases, with 21 bases sitting between them. This CDR3 is built from 16 residues. CDR3 residues: CASSPTTGSGLTEAFF. CDR3 coding DNA: TGTGCCAGCTCGCCAACCACAGGGAGTGGACTCACTGAAGCTTTCTTT.

V gene TRBV2 combines with J gene TRBJ1-1; 7 bases map to TRBD1. The junction had 9 bases not matched to a gene; V was cut back by 6 bases and J by 5 bases. Germline CDR1 reads SNHLY; CDR2 reads FYNNEI. This CDR3 is built from 14 residues. CDR3 in amino acids: CASRIRQGRTEAFF. The CDR3 DNA is TGTGCCAGCAGGATCAGACAGGGAAGAACTGAAGCTTTCTTT.

There are a few counts of this clone. CDR3 in amino acids: CASSPGTGSDTQYF. CDR3 DNA: TGCGCCAGCAGCCCCGGGACAGGATCAGATACGCAGTATTTT. This rearrangement joins TRBV5-1 to TRBJ2-3, with TRBD1 identical over 8 bases. The CDR3 length is 14 residues. The trim removed 4 bases at V and 4 bases at J, leaving 5 bases unmatched. Germline lookup yields CDR1 SGHRS and CDR2 YFSETQ.

This rearrangement joins TRBV30 to TRBJ1-5; D is ambiguous. CDR1 and CDR2 (germline): GTSNPN, SVGIG (reference sequence). This CDR3 has 16 amino acids. V was shortened by 3 bases and J by 2 bases, with 17 bases between the two germline ends. This chain's CDR3 is CAWSPRGSYGNQPQHF. The CDR3, as DNA: TGTGCCTGGAGCCCACGCGGAAGTTATGGCAATCAGCCCCAGCATTTT. The whole variable domain, filled in from reference TRBV30 and TRBJ1-5, reads SQTIHQWPATLVQPVGSPLSLECTVEGTSNPNLYWYRQAAGRGLQLLFYSVGIGQISSEVPQNLSASRPQDRQFILSSKKLLLSDSGFYLCAWSPRGSYGNQPQHFGDGTRLSIL.

The J gene is TRBJ2-7, the V gene TRBV4-3, with D tentatively TRBD2 (5 bases). This CDR3 has 15 residues. Looked up from germline, CDR1 is LGHNA and CDR2 is YSLEER. V dropped 1 base and J dropped 0 bases, with 10 bases sitting between them. CDR3 residues: CASSQGSGFSYEQYF. The CDR3 nucleotides are TGCGCCAGCAGCCAAGGAAGCGGTTTCTCCTACGAGCAGTACTTC.

This clone was counted between two and nine times. The chain couples TRBV2 to TRBJ2-5; 7 nucleotides match TRBD1. Germline CDR1 is SNHLY and CDR2 is FYNNEI. This CDR3 comprises 15 residues. The V gene end was trimmed by 4 bases and the J gene end by 2 bases; junction bases not matched to a gene: 7. CDR3 DNA: TGTGCCAGCAGTGCAGAACAGGGACAGCAAGAGACCCAGTACTTC. Its protein product is CASSAEQGQQETQYF.

The table lists this clone with a count of one. This chain uses TRBV5-1 with TRBJ2-4; a weak D match, TRBD2 (5 bases). The CDR3 is 13 residues long. V was pared by 0 bases and J by 7 bases, with 8 bases between. Germline V CDR1 and CDR2: SGHRS, YFSETQ. The CDR3 coding sequence is TGCGCCAGCAGCTTGGGAGGGAGCAACATTCAGTACTTC. Amino acid sequence: CASSLGGSNIQYF. The whole variable domain, filled in from reference TRBV5-1 and TRBJ2-4, reads KAGVTQTPRYLIKTRGQQVTLSCSPISGHRSVSWYQQTPGQGLQFLFEYFSETQRNKGNFPGRFSGRQFSNSRSEMNVSTLELGDSALYLCASSLGGSNIQYFGAGTRLSVL.

The V call is TRBV14, the J call TRBJ1-1, with 12 bases matching TRBD1. After removal of 4 bases from V and 4 bases from J, the junction contained 10 bases not matched to a gene. Per germline, CDR1 SGHDN and CDR2 FVKESK. The CDR3 contains 17 residues. CDR3 sequence: CASSPGQGAGRSTEAFF. In DNA, the CDR3 is TGTGCCAGCAGCCCGGGACAGGGGGCCGGACGGAGCACTGAAGCTTTCTTT.

In this sample, this clone turned up a few times. The chain recombines TRBV7-2 with TRBJ2-7; 11 positions agree with TRBD2. The length of the CDR3 is 19 residues. Losses at the gene ends were 0 bases for V and 0 bases for J; bases not matched to a gene: 10. Looked up from germline, CDR1 is SGHTA and CDR2 is FQGNSA. The CDR3 coding sequence is TGTGCCAGCAGCTTAGCGGTTAGCGGGAGGGGGGTAAGCTCCTACGAGCAGTACTTC. This sequence encodes CASSLAVSGRGVSSYEQYF.

The chain combines TRBV14 with TRBJ2-1, with 7 bases lining up with TRBD1. The trim removed 3 bases at V and 10 bases at J, leaving 6 bases unmatched. The germline V gene has CDR1 SGHDN and CDR2 FVKESK. This CDR3 is built from 13 residues. The CDR3 sequence is CASSQTGFGEQFF. The DNA for the CDR3 is TGTGCCAGCAGCCAGACAGGGTTCGGGGAGCAGTTCTTC.

On this clone itself: Within the sample, other DNA sequences also encode this same CDR3. The V call is TRBV9, the J call TRBJ2-7; perhaps TRBD2 as D (6 bases). Germline V lookup: CDR1 SGDLS, CDR2 YYNGEE. The length of the CDR3 is 16 residues. The germline V and J ends were trimmed by 4 bases and 6 bases, with 23 bases remaining between them. CDR3 region: CASSPQAARGLGEQYF. The CDR3, as DNA: TGTGCCAGCAGCCCTCAAGCCGCAAGGGGACTCGGCGAGCAGTACTTC.

This sequence joins TRBV2 and TRBJ2-2; maybe TRBD1 (6 bases). Trimming stripped 6 bases from V and 0 bases from J, with 11 bases between. From germline, CDR1 is SNHLY and CDR2 FYNNEI. The length of the CDR3 is 15 residues. In DNA form, the CDR3 reads TGTGCCAGCAGGAGGACAGAAGCGAACACCGGGGAGCTGTTTTTT. Protein: CASRRTEANTGELFF.

V gene TRBV21-1 combines with J gene TRBJ2-7; the table's D call TRBD1 went unverified against the DNA. TRBV21-1 is given as a pseudogene. This CDR3 has 14 residues. CDR3 in amino acids: CASSNLGHSYEQYF. In DNA form, the CDR3 reads TGTGCCAGCAGTAACTTGGGACATTCGTACGAGCAGTACTTC.

The gene calls are TRBV20-1 and TRBJ1-4; D not certain. Germline V gene data show CDR1 as DFQATT and CDR2 as SNEGSKA (reference sequence). There are 11 residues in the CDR3. Trimming stripped 5 bases from V and 12 bases from J, with 13 bases between. CDR3 protein: CSASGRGELFF. CDR3 coding DNA: TGCAGTGCTTCCGGTCGCGGAGAACTGTTTTTT.

This clone was observed a handful of times. The chain is built from TRBV11-2 and TRBJ2-3; D perhaps matches TRBD2 (6 bases). The V gene's germline CDR1 is SGHAT and CDR2 FQNNGV. CDR3 length: 14 residues. Trimming cost V 6 bases and J 5 bases, with 15 bases left between them. CDR3 nucleotide sequence: TGTGCCAGCAGTGCCCGGCGGGACGGAGATACGCAGTATTTT. It codes for CASSARRDGDTQYF.

This clone was counted between two and nine times. The chain uses TRBV4-2 and TRBJ2-5; possibly TRBD1 for D (5 bases). CDR1 LGHNA and CDR2 YNFKEQ come from the germline V gene. CDR3 length: 16 residues. V shed 1 base and J shed 5 bases, with 17 bases lying between them. The CDR3 here is CASSQGMVGPGETQYF. Here the CDR3 DNA reads TGTGCCAGCAGCCAAGGAATGGTGGGGCCGGGTGAGACCCAGTACTTC.

The V and J genes are TRBV6-6 and TRBJ2-2, with TRBD2 matching over 9 bases. Looked up from germline, CDR1 is MNHNY and CDR2 is SVGAGI (reference sequence). The CDR3 contains 16 residues. The V segment lost 0 bases and the J segment 7 bases; nucleotides outside the gene matches: 6. Here the CDR3 reads CASSYSKAGGFGELFF. In DNA, the CDR3 is TGTGCCAGCAGTTACTCGAAAGCGGGAGGATTCGGGGAGCTGTTTTTT.

This clone has only a few counts. The rearrangement joins TRBV7-8 to TRBJ2-1, with D maybe TRBD2 (5 bases). The V gene's germline CDR1 is SGHVS and CDR2 FQNEAQ. The V end lost 2 bases, the J end lost 6 bases, and 14 bases lay between the germline ends. The CDR3 consists of 15 residues. The CDR3 nucleotides are TGTGCCAGCAGCTTATCACTAGATCGGGCCAATGAGCAGTTCTTC. It translates to CASSLSLDRANEQFF.

The genes are TRBV27 and TRBJ1-1; 12 bases line up with TRBD1. J gave up 4 bases and V 3 bases, and 0 bases lay outside the gene matches. The germline CDR1 and CDR2 sequences are MNHEY and SMNVEV (reference sequence). This CDR3 is 14 amino acids long. The CDR3 DNA reads TGTGCCAGCAGTTTGGGACAGGGGGCCACTGAAGCTTTCTTT. Translating gives CASSLGQGATEAFF.